This is a list of T cell receptor beta chains from one sample in a study of blood T cells in healthy people across ages. TCRdb called the 5' RACE reads again in MiXCR, with one record for every CDR3 protein. The sample yields hundreds of thousands of distinct CDR3 sequences, roughly 21% seen once. The sequenced sample consisted of blood. All receptors come from a man aged 65-85 years in good health. Both conserved end residues are part of each CDR3. Each record gives: V gene, D gene, clone size, J gene, CDR3 protein, CDR3 DNA. D genes are given only for firm matches. The size entry is marked missing in some rows and otherwise reads once, few, many or a size class.

TRBV24-1	NA	NA	TRBJ2-1	CATSPRSAKNEQFF	TGTGCCACCAGTCCCCGGTCTGCTAAGAATGAGCAGTTCTTC
TRBV7-9	NA	few	TRBJ1-5	CASSLEGHGSNQPQHF	TGTGCCAGCAGCTTAGAGGGGCACGGTAGCAATCAGCCCCAGCATTTT
TRBV12-3/TRBV12-4	TRBD2	NA	TRBJ2-3	CASSRGGTSGTDTQYF	TGTGCCAGCAGTCGAGGGGGGACTAGCGGCACAGATACGCAGTATTTT
TRBV6-6	NA	few	TRBJ2-3	CASARGDIYTDTQYF	TGTGCCAGCGCCAGGGGGGACATTTACACAGATACGCAGTATTTT
TRBV5-4	NA	NA	TRBJ2-5	CATIGQETQYF	TGTGCCACCATAGGGCAAGAGACCCAGTACTTC
TRBV2	TRBD2	few	TRBJ2-5	CASGPDGGSKETQYF	TGTGCCAGCGGACCGGACGGGGGGTCCAAAGAGACCCAGTACTTC
TRBV12-3/TRBV12-4	TRBD1	many	TRBJ2-1	CASSKDRGDEQFF	TGTGCCAGCAGTAAGGACAGGGGGGATGAGCAGTTCTTC
TRBV28	TRBD1	NA	TRBJ2-1	CASSLGGDGYNEQFF	TGTGCCAGCAGCTTAGGGGGCGATGGCTACAATGAGCAGTTCTTC
TRBV7-9	TRBD2	few	TRBJ2-7	CASTPIPGTRFTYEQYF	TGTGCCAGCACCCCTATCCCCGGGACTAGATTTACCTACGAGCAGTACTTC
TRBV24-1	TRBD1	NA	TRBJ1-2	CATSEPGQGANGYTF	TGTGCCACCAGTGAGCCAGGACAGGGGGCTAACGGCTACACCTTC
TRBV5-4	TRBD2	NA	TRBJ2-4	CASSPNRTRTSIQYF	TGTGCCAGCAGCCCTAATCGGACTAGGACCAGCATTCAGTACTTC
TRBV6-5	NA	NA	TRBJ1-2	CASSYMGTWGYTF	TGTGCCAGCAGTTACATGGGGACTTGGGGCTACACCTTC
TRBV12-3/TRBV12-4	TRBD1	many	TRBJ2-5	CASGRDSQETQYF	TGTGCCAGCGGCCGGGACAGTCAAGAGACCCAGTACTTC
TRBV6-2/TRBV6-3	TRBD2	NA	TRBJ2-1	CASIPSGGSYNEQFF	TGTGCCAGCATCCCTAGCGGCGGCTCCTACAATGAGCAGTTCTTC